This T cell receptor beta chain originates from a study of cytomegalovirus exposure and HLA in healthy donors. Profiling relied on immunoSEQ multiplex PCR, and the TCRdb table lists in-frame clones only, not all of them. The table has fewer than 250,000 clones, roughly 88% seen once; the top ten hold approximately 1.5%. The CDR3 consists of 13 residues. Germline assignment: CDR1 SNHLY and CDR2 FYNNEI. Trimming pared 6 bases from V and 1 base from J, leaving 7 bases between. The TCR originated in a woman under 30 in good health and CMV-seronegative. Material: PBMCs. The chain uses TRBV2 and TRBJ1-3, with TRBD1 as a possible D gene (6 bases). The CDR3 here is CASSQGSGNTIYF. As DNA, the CDR3 is TGTGCCAGCAGCCAGGGGTCTGGAAACACCATATATTTT.